This is a list of T cell receptor beta chains from one sample in a study of persistence of HIV-infected CD4 T cells. These receptors have no identified antigens. TCRdb keeps only in-frame clones here, not all; method: immunoSEQ multiplex PCR. The table includes 35,000 or so clones, 70% to 90% detected once. The specimen was cultured CD4+ T cells from PBMCs, collected from a patient who received antiretroviral therapy. All receptors derive from an adult with HIV. The donor label of this sample is uncertain. The conserved cysteine and the conserved F or W are not part of the CDR3 here.

CDR3: ATSRDLGQGAYEQY
V: TRBV15
J: TRBJ2-7

CDR3: ASRVAGRSDTQY
V: TRBV2
J: TRBJ2-3

CDR3: ASSPPGFGIQY
V: TRBV18
J: TRBJ2-4

CDR3: ATSRGGGQPRTITETQY
V: TRBV15
J: TRBJ2-5

CDR3: ASSQDAANTEAF
V: TRBV3-1/TRBV3-2
J: TRBJ1-1

CDR3: AISEPGTPGH
V: TRBV10-3
J: TRBJ2-7

CDR3: ASSRTGDRDYEQY
V: TRBV27
J: TRBJ2-7

CDR3: ASSLSGHEKLF
V: TRBV5-1
J: TRBJ1-4

CDR3: SVEPRLTGELF
V: TRBV29-1
J: TRBJ2-2

CDR3: ASLPSGDLTDTQY
V: TRBV18
J: TRBJ2-3

CDR3: ASSSGRIGQY
V: TRBV11-1
J: TRBJ2-3

CDR3: ASSQGETLAGNTIY
V: TRBV14
J: TRBJ1-3

CDR3: ASSPQGPNTEAF
V: TRBV18
J: TRBJ1-1

CDR3: ASSPDNRFMYEQY
V: TRBV18
J: TRBJ2-7

CDR3: ASSLVAGEQY
V: TRBV7-9
J: TRBJ2-7

CDR3: ASSLSQVRDTQY
V: TRBV27
J: TRBJ2-3

CDR3: ASSLGTKYEQY
V: TRBV11-3
J: TRBJ2-7

CDR3: ASSHVAGTDTQY
V: TRBV23-1
J: TRBJ2-3

CDR3: ATSSGTTTDTQY
V: TRBV10-3
J: TRBJ2-3

CDR3: ASSLGGGGYT
V: TRBV27
J: TRBJ1-2

CDR3: ASSTSASTDTQY
V: TRBV4-1
J: TRBJ2-3

CDR3: ASSLELANSYNEQF
V: TRBV5-1
J: TRBJ2-1

CDR3: ASSPNSDTQY
V: TRBV18
J: TRBJ2-3

CDR3: ASSVGQEGTEAF
V: TRBV18
J: TRBJ1-1

CDR3: ASSTDQGFGYGYT
V: TRBV7-2
J: TRBJ1-2

CDR3: ASSQERGGKGETQY
V: TRBV4-2
J: TRBJ2-5

CDR3: SLRAVHEQF
V: TRBV29-1
J: TRBJ2-1

CDR3: ASTSLDTEAF
V: TRBV28
J: TRBJ1-1